The 20 T cell receptor beta chains below all came from one sample that was sequenced in a study of cytomegalovirus exposure and HLA in healthy donors. With 60 Vbeta and 13 Jbeta primers, the PCR was carried out. Profiling relied on immunoSEQ multiplex PCR, and the TCRdb table lists in-frame clones only, not all of them. This sample's table has around 65,000 clones. Sequences were obtained from PBMCs. All receptors derive from a boy younger than 18 in good health and CMV-seronegative.

The chain employs TRBV4-2 and TRBJ2-1; 10 nucleotides match TRBD1. Germline V gene lookup returns CDR1 LGHNA and CDR2 YNFKEQ. With 0 bases clipped from V and 5 bases from J, the junction kept 10 bases outside the gene matches. The CDR3 extends over 18 amino acids. The DNA for the CDR3 is TGTGCCAGCAGCCAAGAAGGCGACAGGGGGCGAATGAACAATGAGCAGTTCTTC. Translation gives CASSQEGDRGRMNNEQFF.

The CDR3 DNA sequence: TGCGCCAGCAGCCGGGGACAGGGGAGCAATCAGCCCCAGCATTTT. Protein sequence: CASSRGQGSNQPQHF. The J gene is TRBJ1-5, the V gene TRBV4-1; 10 positions agree with TRBD1. There are 15 residues in the CDR3. The germline V gene has CDR1 MGHRA and CDR2 YSYEKL. J lost 1 base, V lost 4 bases, and 1 base had no gene match.

The CDR3 DNA follows: TGTGCCAGCAGTGAGGGGACAGGGGTGGGCGAGCAGTACTTC. Translating it yields CASSEGTGVGEQYF. This chain connects TRBV6-1 to TRBJ2-7, with TRBD1 matching 10 bases. Germline values: CDR1 MNHNS, CDR2 SASEGT. The junction had 5 bases not matched to a gene; V was cut back by 3 bases and J by 6 bases. The CDR3 contains 14 residues.

The chain recombines TRBV9 with TRBJ1-4, with D maybe TRBD1 (5 bases). V lost 1 base and J 5 bases, leaving 18 bases between the germline ends. This CDR3 spans 17 amino acids. Looked up from germline, CDR1 is SGDLS and CDR2 is YYNGEE. CDR3 nucleotides: TGTGCCAGCAGCGTATCCGGTTGGGGGGGTTCAAATGAAAAACTGTTTTTT. The encoded protein is CASSVSGWGGSNEKLFF.

J is TRBJ1-1 and V is TRBV27, with D possibly being TRBD1 (6 bases). CDR1 and CDR2 from the germline V gene are MNHEY and SMNVEV (reference sequence). V dropped 3 bases and J dropped 0 bases, with 17 bases sitting between them. The length of the CDR3 is 17 residues. The DNA for the CDR3 is TGTGCCAGCAGTTTGGGGTTACCGGACAGTTTGAACACTGAAGCTTTCTTT. Its protein product is CASSLGLPDSLNTEAFF.

This CDR3 is CAWTSGTDTQYF. CDR3 bases: TGTGCCTGGACTAGCGGCACAGATACGCAGTATTTT. The chain employs TRBV30 and TRBJ2-3; possibly TRBD2 for D (6 bases). V was pared by 4 bases and J by 1 base, with 6 bases between. The CDR3 covers 12 residues. In germline, CDR1 is GTSNPN, CDR2 SVGIG (reference sequence).

This chain links TRBV6-5 with TRBJ2-1, with 9 bases matching TRBD1. Germline V gene data show CDR1 as MNHEY and CDR2 as SVGAGI. The length of the CDR3 is 15 residues. V shed 8 bases, J shed 10 bases, and the junction held 15 bases outside the gene matches. The CDR3 loop reads CASPVWDRVVGEQFF. CDR3 bases: TGTGCCAGCCCGGTTTGGGACAGGGTGGTTGGCGAGCAGTTCTTC.

J is TRBJ2-2 and V is TRBV19; possibly TRBD2 for D (5 bases). The germline gives CDR1 LNHDA, CDR2 SQIVND (reference sequence). Trimming took off 6 bases at V and 3 bases at J, with 14 bases between the two ends. The CDR3 consists of 15 residues. The CDR3 nucleotides are TGTGCCAGTAGATTGAGGGATCTTTACACCGGGGAGCTGTTTTTT. Protein sequence: CASRLRDLYTGELFF.

The J gene is TRBJ2-2, the V gene TRBV7-3; D remains ambiguous. Trimming pared 2 bases from V and 1 base from J, leaving 8 bases between. Looked up from germline, CDR1 is SGHTA and CDR2 is FQGTGA. This CDR3 has 15 residues. CDR3: CASSLFAGNTGELFF. CDR3 nucleotides: TGTGCCAGCAGCTTATTTGCAGGGAACACCGGGGAGCTGTTTTTT.

The J gene is TRBJ2-5, the V gene TRBV6-7, with 9 bases lining up with TRBD2. TRBV6-7 falls under the ORF class, with uncertain function. V lost 9 bases to trimming and J lost 4 bases; unmatched junction nucleotides: 15. The CDR3 is made up of 16 amino acids. CDR3 residues: CARMGALAGRGETQYF. CDR3 DNA: TGTGCCAGGATGGGGGCCCTAGCGGGGAGAGGAGAGACCCAGTACTTC.

The chain carries TRBV30 and TRBJ2-2, with 11 bases that match TRBD2. Germline V gene data show CDR1 as GTSNPN and CDR2 as SVGIG (reference sequence). V lost 4 bases to trimming and J lost 7 bases; unmatched junction nucleotides: 2. CDR3 length: 13 amino acids. In DNA form, the CDR3 reads TGTGCCTGGACGGGACTAGCGGTCGGGGAGCTGTTTTTT. It translates to CAWTGLAVGELFF.

This chain connects TRBV4-3 to TRBJ1-2; TRBD1 is a possible D gene (5 bases). CDR3 length equals 18 residues. The ends were cut back, 0 bases at V and 6 bases at J, with 23 bases in the middle. In germline, CDR1 is LGHNA, CDR2 YSLEER. Here the CDR3 DNA reads TGCGCCAGCAGCCAAGATTCGATCAGGGAACAGCTGTCAGATGGCTACACCTTC. It codes for CASSQDSIREQLSDGYTF.

The V call is TRBV9, the J call TRBJ1-2; D remains unclear. V was cut by 4 bases and J by 10 bases, with 11 bases left in between. In germline, CDR1 is SGDLS, CDR2 YYNGEE. This CDR3 is built from 11 residues. The CDR3 loop reads CASSRYDNYTF. DNA for the CDR3: TGTGCCAGCAGCCGATACGACAACTACACCTTC.

The rearrangement joins TRBV30 to TRBJ2-5, with D unresolved. V was cut by 4 bases and J by 4 bases, with 13 bases left in between. The CDR3 length is 13 residues. CDR1 and CDR2 (germline): GTSNPN, SVGIG (reference sequence). This CDR3 is CAWTEGGGETQYF. The CDR3 region has the DNA TGTGCCTGGACCGAAGGCGGTGGAGAGACCCAGTACTTC.

This chain links TRBV2 with TRBJ2-3; 9 nucleotides align to TRBD2. J lost 6 bases, V lost 5 bases, and 9 bases had no gene match. The CDR3 has 15 amino acids. Germline lookup yields CDR1 SNHLY and CDR2 FYNNEI. CDR3 coding DNA: TGTGCCAGCAGTTGGAATAGCGGGAGTTTCGATACGCAGTATTTT. This gives the protein CASSWNSGSFDTQYF.

This sequence joins TRBV19 and TRBJ1-1, with 7 bases aligning to TRBD1. Germline CDR1 is LNHDA and CDR2 is SQIVND (reference sequence). V trimming: 4 bases; J trimming: 3 bases; junction bases outside the gene matches: 8. This CDR3 region has 15 residues. In DNA, the CDR3 is TGTGCCAGTAGTAGGGACAGTTTAGGGGACACTGAAGCTTTCTTT. Encoded protein: CASSRDSLGDTEAFF.

The rearrangement joins TRBV27 to TRBJ1-5; D is uncertain. V was clipped by 5 bases and J by 2 bases, with 13 bases between them. Germline V gene sequence: CDR1 MNHEY, CDR2 SMNVEV (reference sequence). This CDR3 is built from 15 residues. The CDR3 here is CASSHGVGGNQPQHF. The CDR3 DNA follows: TGTGCCAGCAGTCACGGGGTCGGGGGCAATCAGCCCCAGCATTTT.

The chain couples TRBV6-6 to TRBJ1-1, with 7 bases that match TRBD1. J gave up 1 base and V 4 bases, and 9 bases lay outside the gene matches. Germline lookup yields CDR1 MNHNY and CDR2 SVGAGI (reference sequence). This CDR3 has 16 residues. The CDR3 DNA is TGTGCCAGCAGTTCCCAACCCGAGGGGGCGAACACTGAAGCTTTCTTT. Its translation is CASSSQPEGANTEAFF.

V and J are TRBV5-1 and TRBJ2-2; possible D gene TRBD1, 5 bases. This CDR3 is built from 15 residues. With 4 bases removed from V and 0 bases from J, the gap between germline ends came to 10 bases. Germline CDR1 is SGHRS and CDR2 is YFSETQ. The CDR3 DNA sequence: TGCGCCAGCAGCGCCGACAGCGCGAACACCGGGGAGCTGTTTTTT. Translated, it gives CASSADSANTGELFF.

The chain links TRBV19 to TRBJ1-1; D ambiguous. V dropped 6 bases and J dropped 1 base, with 12 bases sitting between them. Germline values: CDR1 LNHDA, CDR2 SQIVND (reference sequence). This CDR3 contains 14 residues. The CDR3 sequence is CASRAGSPNTEAFF. The DNA for the CDR3 is TGTGCCAGTAGAGCGGGCAGCCCGAACACTGAAGCTTTCTTT.